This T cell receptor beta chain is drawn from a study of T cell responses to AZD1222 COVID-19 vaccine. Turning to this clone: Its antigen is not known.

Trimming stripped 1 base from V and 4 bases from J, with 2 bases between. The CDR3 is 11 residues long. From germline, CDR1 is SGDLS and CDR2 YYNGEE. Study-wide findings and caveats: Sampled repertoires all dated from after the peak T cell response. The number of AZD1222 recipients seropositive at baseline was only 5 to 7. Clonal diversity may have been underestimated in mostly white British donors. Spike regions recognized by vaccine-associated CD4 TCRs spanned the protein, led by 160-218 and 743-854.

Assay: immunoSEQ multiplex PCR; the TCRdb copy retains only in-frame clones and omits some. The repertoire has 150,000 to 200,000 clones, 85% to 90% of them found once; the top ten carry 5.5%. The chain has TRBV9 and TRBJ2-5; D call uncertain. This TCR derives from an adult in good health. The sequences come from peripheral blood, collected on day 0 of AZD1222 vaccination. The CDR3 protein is CASSVIETQYF. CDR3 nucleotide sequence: TGTGCCAGCAGCGTAATAGAGACCCAGTACTTC.